This T cell receptor (beta chain) was captured by sequencing in a study of radiotherapy plus CTLA-4 blockade in lung cancer. Whole-study context: Disease control was achieved by approximately 32% of patients, and objective responses by about 17%. Study-wide points: Early shifts in blood T cell clones, with interferon-beta, reportedly predicted response best. Blood-borne expansion of tumor-derived TCR clones followed radiotherapy plus ipilimumab.

This CDR3 region has 16 residues. The germline CDR1 and CDR2 sequences are SEHNR and FQNEAQ (reference sequence). V lost 6 bases to trimming and J lost 3 bases; unmatched junction nucleotides: 10. In regard to this clone: Its antigen remains unknown.

Assay used: immunoSEQ multiplex PCR; TCRdb lists only in-frame clones, some missing. The repertoire holds 70,000 to 95,000 clones, with about 83% as singletons. Participants had chemo-refractory metastatic non-small-cell lung cancer and were treated with focal radiation plus ipilimumab CTLA-4 blockade. The rearrangement links TRBV7-9 to TRBJ2-1, with TRBD1 matching 8 bases. This TCR was recovered from a human donor with non-small cell lung cancer that progressed on radiotherapy plus ipilimumab. The sequencing used peripheral blood, collected from a patient treated with radiotherapy plus ipilimumab. In DNA, the CDR3 is TGTGCCAGCAGTTCCACCCGGACAGGGTTCTACAATGAGCAGTTCTTC. Encoded protein: CASSSTRTGFYNEQFF.